This T cell receptor beta chain derives from a study of cytomegalovirus exposure and HLA in healthy donors. V was clipped by 1 base and J by 7 bases, with 9 bases between them. The length of the CDR3 is 13 residues. Germline assignment: CDR1 SGDLS and CDR2 YYNGEE. Regarding this clone: Antigen unknown.

PCR employed 60 Vbeta and 13 Jbeta primers. Generated by immunoSEQ multiplex PCR, the TCRdb table keeps only in-frame clones and is missing some. The data show about 110,000 clones, approximately 80% seen once. Findings of the study overall: Across HLA loci, a later analysis found differing TCR association rates, with DRB1 most and HLA-C fewest.

Sequenced material: PBMCs. The clonotype originates from a female donor in good health and CMV-seropositive. The chain combines TRBV9 with TRBJ2-1, with D possibly TRBD2 on 6 matching bases. The CDR3 nucleotides read TGTGCCAGCAGCGTACTAGCGAAGAATGAGCAGTTCTTC. This encodes CASSVLAKNEQFF.